The 21 T cell receptor beta chains given below trace back to one sample, sequenced in a study of CD8+ T cells in alopecia areata. Sequencing relied on a cDNA template that was reverse transcribed from extracted RNA. The method was immunoSEQ multiplex PCR; TCRdb's version includes in-frame clones alone and lacks a portion of them. The data contain 37,000 or so clones, around half of them singletons. In the case of a handful of patients, the CD4+ cells were sorted into CD25+CD127- cells. What was sequenced was CD4+ Tregs sorted from blood. The receptors shown here come from a human donor with alopecia areata.

This clone was detected only a few times. This chain joins TRBV7-6 and TRBJ2-3; D call uncertain. Trimming shortened V by 5 bases and J by 6 bases, and 12 bases separated the two germline ends. CDR3 length: 13 amino acids. Germline V gives CDR1 SGHVS, CDR2 FNYEAQ. The CDR3 region is CASSISRTDTQYF. The CDR3 coding sequence is TGTGCCAGCAGCATCTCCCGGACGGATACGCAGTATTTT.

The sample holds a few counts of this clone. This chain uses TRBV7-9 with TRBJ2-2; 11 nucleotides align to TRBD2. The CDR3 covers 19 residues. Germline CDR1 is SEHNR and CDR2 is FQNEAQ (reference sequence). Losses at the gene ends were 5 bases for V and 0 bases for J; bases not matched to a gene: 11. The CDR3 loop reads CASSEGTSGGRANTGELFF. In DNA, the CDR3 is TGTGCCAGCAGCGAAGGGACTAGCGGAGGGCGCGCGAACACCGGGGAGCTGTTTTTT. Filled out from reference TRBV7-9 and TRBJ2-2, the complete variable domain reads DTGVSQNPRHKITKRGQNVTFRCDPISEHNRLYWYRQTLGQGPEFLTYFQNEAQLEKSRLLSDRFSAERPKGSFSTLEIQRTEQGDSAMYLCASSEGTSGGRANTGELFFGEGSRLTVL.

This sequence joins TRBV7-3 and TRBJ1-2; tentative D call: TRBD1 (5 bases). Germline lookup yields CDR1 SGHTA and CDR2 FQGTGA. The V gene lost 2 bases and the J gene lost 7 bases, with 11 bases spanning the gap. The CDR3 runs to 13 residues. This chain's CDR3 is CASSLAGGRGYTF. The CDR3 DNA reads TGTGCCAGCAGCTTAGCCGGGGGACGTGGCTACACCTTC.

Comments on this clone: One end of the junction does not line up with germline, which may come from a read error. The genes are TRBV4-1 and TRBJ2-2; 8 bases fit TRBD2. Germline lookup yields CDR1 MGHRA and CDR2 YSYEKL. The CDR3 loop spans 16 amino acids. CDR3: CASSQEGTRNTGELFF. The DNA of the CDR3 is TGTGCCAGCAGCCAAGAAGGGACTAGAAACACCGGGGAGCTGTTTTTT.

This clone was detected only once. The chain has TRBV21-1 and TRBJ2-7; TRBD2 is taken as the D call from the table, unchecked against the DNA. TRBV21-1 is an annotated pseudogene. This CDR3 contains 14 residues. CDR3 bases: TGTGCCAGCAGCAGGCATCGGGACTTCTACGAGCAGTACTTC. Protein: CASSRHRDFYEQYF.

The V and J genes are TRBV4-3 and TRBJ2-7; tentatively, D is TRBD1 or TRBD2 (6 bases each). The CDR3 is 15 amino acids. Germline loops: CDR1 LGHNA, CDR2 YSLEER. V lost 4 bases to trimming and J lost 0 bases, with 13 bases between them. The CDR3 nucleotides are TGCGCCAGCAGCCTTGAAGGGGGGAGCTCCTACGAGCAGTACTTC. It yields the protein CASSLEGGSSYEQYF.

The rearrangement links TRBV27 to TRBJ1-2; 10 bases align to TRBD1. The CDR3 loop spans 18 amino acids. The germline gives CDR1 MNHEY, CDR2 SMNVEV (reference sequence). After removal of 6 bases from V and 2 bases from J, the junction contained 15 bases not matched to a gene. CDR3 sequence (DNA): TGTGCCAGCAGCTGGGGCAGGGGGGGACAGGGGATAAACTATGGCTACACCTTC. Protein: CASSWGRGGQGINYGYTF.

The J gene is TRBJ1-2, the V gene TRBV4-3, with D hard to call. CDR3 length: 15 residues. CDR1 is LGHNA, CDR2 YSLEER, per germline. V lost 5 bases, J lost 0 bases, and 13 bases lay in between. CDR3 nucleotides: TGCGCCAGCAGCTTTGGTCTCTTGACTAACTATGGCTACACCTTC. Its protein is CASSFGLLTNYGYTF.

The chain couples TRBV11-3 to TRBJ2-3, with TRBD2 matching over 15 bases. The length of the CDR3 is 16 residues. The junction had 4 bases not matched to a gene; V was cut back by 5 bases and J by 4 bases. The germline V gene has CDR1 SGHNT and CDR2 YENEEA. CDR3: CASSQGLAGGADTQYF. CDR3 nucleotide sequence: TGTGCCAGCAGCCAAGGACTAGCGGGGGGGGCAGATACGCAGTATTTT.

The chain joins TRBV4-3 to TRBJ2-3; D call uncertain. The germline V gene has CDR1 LGHNA and CDR2 YSLEER. The CDR3 has 13 amino acids. Trimming took 0 bases from V and 3 from J, leaving 4 bases between them. CDR3 residues: CASSQERTDTQYF. The CDR3 DNA reads as TGCGCCAGCAGCCAAGAGAGGACAGATACGCAGTATTTT.

The chain links TRBV10-1 to TRBJ2-3; D call uncertain. This CDR3 region has 12 residues. Trimming stripped 2 bases from V and 10 bases from J, with 10 bases between. From germline, CDR1 is WNHNN and CDR2 SYGVQD (reference sequence). The CDR3 reads CASSELGSAQYF. CDR3 in DNA: TGCGCCAGCAGTGAGCTCGGAAGTGCGCAGTATTTT.

The V call is TRBV29-1, the J call TRBJ1-3, with D possibly being TRBD1 (5 bases). Germline V lookup: CDR1 SQVTM, CDR2 ANQGSEA. The CDR3 has 12 amino acids. Trimming pared 5 bases from V and 3 bases from J, leaving 8 bases between. DNA for the CDR3: TGCAGCGTTCGACAGCTTGGAAACACCATATATTTT. This codes for CSVRQLGNTIYF.

The chain recombines TRBV7-2 with TRBJ2-5; D not certain. The V and J ends lost 4 bases and 2 bases respectively, with 14 bases between them. Germline CDR1 SGHTA, CDR2 FQGNSA. The CDR3 spans 15 residues. DNA of the CDR3: TGTGCCAGCAGCTCCCCCCCGCCGAGTCAAGAGACCCAGTACTTC. Translating it yields CASSSPPPSQETQYF.

The chain recombines TRBV29-1 with TRBJ2-5; a possible D gene is TRBD2 (5 bases). This CDR3 has 12 amino acids. V lost 5 bases and J 5 bases, leaving 12 bases between the germline ends. Germline V CDR1 and CDR2: SQVTM, ANQGSEA. CDR3 sequence: CSVFGWEETQYF. Here the CDR3 DNA reads TGCAGCGTTTTCGGGTGGGAGGAGACCCAGTACTTC.

The chain joins TRBV15 to TRBJ2-2; the D gene is possibly TRBD2 (6 bases). Germline V gene lookup returns CDR1 LNHNV and CDR2 YYDKDF (reference sequence). This CDR3 comprises 15 residues. V was trimmed by 4 bases and J by 2 bases, leaving 11 bases between them. CDR3 residues: CATSIIAVNTGELFF. Here the CDR3 DNA reads TGTGCCACCAGCATTATAGCGGTTAACACCGGGGAGCTGTTTTTT.

The chain carries TRBV7-3 and TRBJ2-7; 7 nucleotides match TRBD2. The CDR3 spans 14 residues. Germline V gene lookup returns CDR1 SGHTA and CDR2 FQGTGA. Trimming at V came to 2 bases and at J to 0 bases, leaving 1 base not matched to a gene. The CDR3 is CASSLASGSYEQYF. The CDR3 DNA is TGTGCCAGCAGCTTAGCTAGCGGCTCCTACGAGCAGTACTTC.

The chain links TRBV7-3 to TRBJ2-1, with 9 bases lining up with TRBD2. CDR1 and CDR2 from the germline V gene are SGHTA and FQGTGA. The CDR3 spans 16 residues. The V gene end was trimmed by 4 bases and the J gene end by 2 bases; junction bases not matched to a gene: 6. CDR3 residues: CASSSQLAGAYNEQFF. The CDR3 DNA reads as TGTGCCAGCAGCTCACAATTAGCGGGAGCCTACAATGAGCAGTTCTTC. The full variable domain, rest sourced from reference TRBV7-3 and TRBJ2-1, is GAGVSQTPSNKVTEKGKYVELRCDPISGHTALYWYRQSLGQGPEFLIYFQGTGAADDSGLPNDRFFAVRPEGSVSTLKIQRTERGDSAVYLCASSSQLAGAYNEQFFGPGTRLTVL.

J is TRBJ1-1 and V is TRBV2; the D is unclear. Deletions cut 7 bases from V and 1 base from J, with 10 bases between. The CDR3 consists of 13 residues. Germline CDR1 SNHLY, CDR2 FYNNEI. CDR3 residues: CASNNHRNTEAFF. The CDR3 bases are TGTGCCAGCAATAACCACAGGAACACTGAAGCTTTCTTT. Complete variable domain (other parts from reference TRBV2 and TRBJ1-1): EPEVTQTPSHQVTQMGQEVILRCVPISNHLYFYWYRQILGQKVEFLVSFYNNEISEKSEIFDDQFSVERPDGSNFTLKIRSTKLEDSAMYFCASNNHRNTEAFFGQGTRLTVV.

The V call is TRBV30, the J call TRBJ2-5; TRBD1 matches at 10 bases. Germline assignment: CDR1 GTSNPN and CDR2 SVGIG (reference sequence). This CDR3 has 14 amino acids. Losses at the gene ends were 0 bases for V and 4 bases for J; bases not matched to a gene: 2. This CDR3 is CAWSVRDRGETQYF. The CDR3 DNA is TGTGCCTGGAGTGTAAGGGACAGGGGAGAGACCCAGTACTTC. The full variable domain, completed using reference TRBV30 and TRBJ2-5, is SQTIHQWPATLVQPVGSPLSLECTVEGTSNPNLYWYRQAAGRGLQLLFYSVGIGQISSEVPQNLSASRPQDRQFILSSKKLLLSDSGFYLCAWSVRDRGETQYFGPGTRLLVL.

The chain uses TRBV7-2 and TRBJ2-3; D may be TRBD1 (5 bases). CDR3 size: 14 residues. CDR1 SGHTA and CDR2 FQGNSA come from the germline V gene. V was shortened by 3 bases and J by 0 bases, with 7 bases between the two germline ends. CDR3 bases: TGTGCCAGCAGCTTCCGGACAAGCACAGATACGCAGTATTTT. Its protein product is CASSFRTSTDTQYF.

The V and J genes are TRBV5-1 and TRBJ2-3; the match to TRBD2 covers 10 bases. Per the germline V gene, CDR1 is SGHRS and CDR2 is YFSETQ. The CDR3 spans 15 residues. Trimming cost V 4 bases and J 3 bases; bases outside gene matches: 5. Here the CDR3 DNA reads TGCGCCAGCAGCCCGAGCGGGAGGGGAACAGATACGCAGTATTTT. Translation: CASSPSGRGTDTQYF.